This record looks at one T cell receptor (beta chain) sequence and its context. This sample was taken from a study of OX40 agonist ivuxolimab in advanced cancers. The CDR3 extends over 11 amino acids. V was trimmed by 4 bases and J by 3 bases, leaving 4 bases between them. Germline V gene lookup returns CDR1 SGHRS and CDR2 YFSETQ. Sequenced by immunoSEQ multiplex PCR; TCRdb stores in-frame clones only, minus some. This sample carries 65,000 to 70,000 clones, around 73% of them seen once, and the ten largest clones take 1.5% to 2%. V usage is TRBV5-1 and J usage is TRBJ2-5; unclear D gene. The material was CD4+ or CD8+ T cells sorted from blood, obtained in a trial of the OX40 agonist ivuxolimab. The sequence came from an adult with an advanced solid tumor such as melanoma, head and neck, liver or kidney cancer. The CDR3: CASSAEETQYF. In DNA, the CDR3 is TGCGCCAGCAGCGCGGAAGAGACCCAGTACTTC.